These T cell receptor beta chains were read from a single sample in a study of blood T cell repertoires in COVID-19. The protocol was immunoSEQ multiplex PCR, while the TCRdb copy is restricted to in-frame clones and leaves out a portion. Of under 200,000 clones listed, more than 85% are singletons. Sequencing used peripheral blood. These receptor sequences come from a woman older than 75 with COVID-19, enrolled during active disease. Both conserved end residues are part of each CDR3. Each record gives: J gene, D gene, V gene, clone size, CDR3 DNA, CDR3 protein. D genes are given only for firm matches. Clone size is shown for a subset of rows, as once, few, many or a class of expanded clone.

TRBJ1-6 | - | TRBV7-2 | - | TGTGCCAGCAGCCTAGGGTCGGGAACCTATAATTCACCCCTCCACTTT | CASSLGSGTYNSPLHF
TRBJ1-5 | - | TRBV4-3 | once | TGCGCCAGCAGCCATCCAAAGAGGACTAATAAGGCGGGCAATCAGCCCCAGCATTTT | CASSHPKRTNKAGNQPQHF
TRBJ2-6 | TRBD1 | TRBV4-3 | few | TGCGCCAGCAGCCAAGATGTGACAGGGTTTTTCTCTGGGGCCAACGTCCTGACTTTC | CASSQDVTGFFSGANVLTF
TRBJ1-5 | - | TRBV6-2/TRBV6-3 | - | TGTGCCAGCAGTTACTTGGCAGGGACTTTAAGCAATCAGCCCCAGCATTTT | CASSYLAGTLSNQPQHF
TRBJ2-1 | TRBD2 | TRBV7-2 | - | TGTGCCAGCAGCTTACTAGCGGGAGGGTCCTTTGATGAGCAGTTCTTC | CASSLLAGGSFDEQFF
TRBJ1-2 | TRBD1 | TRBV7-9 | - | TGTGCCAGCAGTCGGGACAGGGGGCGGGGTGGCTACACCTTC | CASSRDRGRGGYTF
TRBJ2-7 | TRBD1 | TRBV5-4 | - | TGTGCCAGCAGCCCACAACCCGGGACAGCCTCCGAGCAGTACTTC | CASSPQPGTASEQYF
TRBJ2-1 | TRBD2 | TRBV5-1 | few | TGCGCCAGCAGGGTCCTAGCGGGGTACAATGAGCAGTTCTTC | CASRVLAGYNEQFF
TRBJ2-1 | - | TRBV19 | once | TGTGCCAGTAGTCCGAGCGGAACCTACAGGGATGAGCAGTTCTTC | CASSPSGTYRDEQFF
TRBJ2-7 | TRBD2 | TRBV3-1/TRBV3-2 | - | TGTGCCAGCAGCCAAGGGACTAGCGGTACCTACGAGCAGTACTTC | CASSQGTSGTYEQYF
TRBJ2-1 | TRBD2 | TRBV4-2 | - | TGTGCCAGCAGCCTGGGTCCGGGAGGGGGCAATGAGCAGTTCTTC | CASSLGPGGGNEQFF
TRBJ1-6 | TRBD1 | TRBV2 | once | TGTGCCAGAGGCGACAGGGGCAATTCACCCCTCCACTTT | CARGDRGNSPLHF
TRBJ2-3 | TRBD2 | TRBV11-2 | - | TGTGCCAGCAGCTTGGGACTAACGTTCACAGATACGCAGTATTTT | CASSLGLTFTDTQYF
TRBJ1-5 | - | TRBV6-5 | - | TGTGCCAGCAGTTCGGACAGAAAGAGCAATCAGCCCCAGCATTTT | CASSSDRKSNQPQHF
TRBJ2-7 | - | TRBV5-6 | - | TGTGCCAGCAGCTTGCTCCAGGGAACCTACGAGCAGTACTTC | CASSLLQGTYEQYF
TRBJ2-2 | - | TRBV18 | - | TGTGCCAGCTCACCACTTGGCGCGGGGAACACCGGGGAGCTGTTTTTT | CASSPLGAGNTGELFF
TRBJ1-1 | - | TRBV6-5 | - | TGTGCCAGCAGTCTTAGGGGGGGTACTGAAGCTTTCTTT | CASSLRGGTEAFF
TRBJ1-6 | - | TRBV4-3 | - | TGCGCCAGCAGCCAAGATAGTGAGGACAGTAGTAGTTCACCCCTCCACTTT | CASSQDSEDSSSSPLHF
TRBJ1-5 | TRBD1 | TRBV18 | few | TGTGCCAGCTCACCCGGACAGGGCCACCAGCCCCAGCATTTT | CASSPGQGHQPQHF
TRBJ2-1 | TRBD1 | TRBV10-3 | - | TGTGCCACTACAGGGGGCGATGTAAATGAGCAGTTCTTC | CATTGGDVNEQFF
TRBJ2-2 | - | TRBV18 | few | TGTGCCAGCTCACCTATGCGCGGGGAGCTGTTTTTT | CASSPMRGELFF
TRBJ1-4 | TRBD1 | TRBV4-2 | - | TGTGCCAGCAGCCAAGATCCGGGACAGACTAATGAAAAACTGTTTTTT | CASSQDPGQTNEKLFF
TRBJ1-4 | - | TRBV7-3 | - | TGTGCCAGCAGCTTTTCTGCCCCAGGGGATAATGAAAAACTGTTTTTT | CASSFSAPGDNEKLFF
TRBJ1-1 | - | TRBV6-2/TRBV6-3 | - | TGTGCCAGCAGTCGAAAGGTGGGGGCTAGGGGCACTGAAGCTTTCTTT | CASSRKVGARGTEAFF
TRBJ2-7 | - | TRBV6-2/TRBV6-3 | once | TGTGCCAGCAGTATGACAGGGAGGTCCGAGCAGTACTTC | CASSMTGRSEQYF
TRBJ1-2 | TRBD1 | TRBV29-1 | - | TGCAGCGTGGACAGGGGTTCAGGCTATGGCTACACCTTC | CSVDRGSGYGYTF
TRBJ2-7 | - | TRBV28 | - | TGTGCCAGCAGTCCGTTATCCGGCGAGCAGTACTTC | CASSPLSGEQYF
TRBJ2-3 | - | TRBV7-7 | - | TGTGCCAGCAGCTTAAGCCTATCCACAGATACGCAGTATTTT | CASSLSLSTDTQYF
TRBJ2-3 | - | TRBV12-3/TRBV12-4 | once | TGTGCCAGCAGTCAGCGGGGCACAGATACGCAGTATTTT | CASSQRGTDTQYF
TRBJ1-2 | - | TRBV6-2/TRBV6-3 | few | TGTGCCAGCAGCCTCCAGGGGTTCGGGCATGGCTACACCTTC | CASSLQGFGHGYTF
TRBJ2-7 | TRBD2 | TRBV3-1/TRBV3-2 | - | TGTGCCAGCAGCAAGACTAGCGGGAGCTCCTACGAGCAGTACTTC | CASSKTSGSSYEQYF
TRBJ1-5 | - | TRBV19 | - | TGTGCCAGTAGTCCTCAACAGGGAAATCAGCCCCAGCATTTT | CASSPQQGNQPQHF
TRBJ2-5 | - | TRBV6-6 | few | TGTGCCAGCAGTTTGGGCCCCACCGGGACCCAGTACTTC | CASSLGPTGTQYF
TRBJ1-1 | - | TRBV19 | - | TGTGCCAGTAGTATAGACGCGGGACCGAACACTGAAGCTTTCTTT | CASSIDAGPNTEAFF
TRBJ1-4 | TRBD1 | TRBV4-1 | - | TGCGCCAGCAGCCAGTACCGGGACAGGCCGGGTAATGAAAAACTGTTTTTT | CASSQYRDRPGNEKLFF
TRBJ2-7 | TRBD2 | TRBV27 | - | TGTGCCAGCAAAGGGACTAGCGGGAGGCACGAGCAGTACTTC | CASKGTSGRHEQYF
TRBJ1-1 | - | TRBV7-9 | once | TGTGCCAGCAGCCGGACAGCCAGGAACACTGAAGCTTTCTTT | CASSRTARNTEAFF
TRBJ2-2 | - | TRBV11-2 | few | TGTGCCAGCACCTCCCCGGAGAACGGCGGGGAGCTGTTTTTT | CASTSPENGGELFF
TRBJ1-4 | - | TRBV7-7 | - | TGTGCTAGCAGCTTTTCGGAGGGTGAAAAACTGTTTTTT | CASSFSEGEKLFF
TRBJ2-1 | TRBD2 | TRBV5-1 | - | TGCGCCAGCAGCTTGGTAGCTAGCGGGTTGTCCAATGAGCAGTTCTTC | CASSLVASGLSNEQFF
TRBJ1-2 | - | TRBV9 | - | TGTGCCAGCAGCGTAGGCGAGCGGAACTATGGCTACACCTTC | CASSVGERNYGYTF
TRBJ2-5 | - | TRBV7-3 | few | TGTGCCAGCAGCGAACAGGGCGGTCTGGGGGAGACCCAGTACTTC | CASSEQGGLGETQYF
TRBJ2-7 | - | TRBV20-1 | - | TGCAGTGGGCTAGCCTCCTACGAGCAGTACTTC | CSGLASYEQYF
TRBJ2-1 | TRBD2 | TRBV5-1 | - | TGCGCCAGCAGCTTAAGTAGCGGGAGTCGTGTGCAGTTCTTC | CASSLSSGSRVQFF
TRBJ1-5 | TRBD1 | TRBV18 | - | TGTGCCAGCTCACCGGGACAGGGCCAGCCCCAGCATTTT | CASSPGQGQPQHF
TRBJ2-5 | - | TRBV7-5 | - | TGTGCCAGAAGCTTTTACAGGGGGGTTGGCCAAGAGACCCAGTACTTC | CARSFYRGVGQETQYF
TRBJ2-1 | TRBD2 | TRBV19 | - | TGTGCCAGTAGTGAGGGCCGAGCGGGAGGGATACACAATGAGCAGTTCTTC | CASSEGRAGGIHNEQFF
TRBJ2-7 | - | TRBV5-1 | - | TGCGCCAGCAGCCCAGGGACCTACGAGCAGTACTTC | CASSPGTYEQYF
TRBJ2-2 | TRBD2 | TRBV6-5 | - | TGTGCCAGCAGGGATACGGGAGGGAACACCGGGGAGCTGTTTTTT | CASRDTGGNTGELFF
TRBJ1-5 | - | TRBV3-1/TRBV3-2 | - | TGTGCCAGCAGTCACGCAGGTAGCAATCAGCCCCAGCATTTT | CASSHAGSNQPQHF
TRBJ2-2 | - | TRBV5-1 | - | TGCGCCAGCAGCTGGCGGGACCGAAGACTAGGAGACACCGGGGAGCTGTTTTTT | CASSWRDRRLGDTGELFF
TRBJ2-1 | - | TRBV11-1 | - | TGTGCCAGCAGCTACATGTTGGGGCCCACTGAGCAGTTCTTC | CASSYMLGPTEQFF
TRBJ2-3 | TRBD1 | TRBV2 | - | TGTGCCGGCCGGGTACAGGGGGCGAATACGCAGTATTTT | CAGRVQGANTQYF
TRBJ1-1 | - | TRBV5-1 | - | TGCGCCAGCAGCGTTTCAACAGGGACCACTGAAGCTTTCTTT | CASSVSTGTTEAFF
TRBJ2-3 | - | TRBV12-5 | - | TGTGCTAGTGGTTTGGGGGCTACTGACACAGATACGCAGTATTTT | CASGLGATDTDTQYF
TRBJ1-1 | TRBD1 | TRBV5-1 | - | TGCGCCAGCAGCCCACAGGGGTACGGAGCTTTCTTT | CASSPQGYGAFF